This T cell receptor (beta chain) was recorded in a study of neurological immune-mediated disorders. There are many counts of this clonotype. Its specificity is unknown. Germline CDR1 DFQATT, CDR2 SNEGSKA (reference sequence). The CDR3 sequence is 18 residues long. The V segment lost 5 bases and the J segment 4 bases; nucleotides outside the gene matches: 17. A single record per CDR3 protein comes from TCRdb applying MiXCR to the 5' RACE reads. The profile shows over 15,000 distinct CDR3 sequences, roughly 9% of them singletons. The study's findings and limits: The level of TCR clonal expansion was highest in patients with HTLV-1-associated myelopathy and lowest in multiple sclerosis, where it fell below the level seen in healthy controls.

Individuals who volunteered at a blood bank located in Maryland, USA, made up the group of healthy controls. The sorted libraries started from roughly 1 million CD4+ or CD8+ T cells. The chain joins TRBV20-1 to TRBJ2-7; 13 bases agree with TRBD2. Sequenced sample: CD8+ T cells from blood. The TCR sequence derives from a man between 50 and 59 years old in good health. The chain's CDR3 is CSARPTGLAGAFKYEQYF. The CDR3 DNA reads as TGCAGTGCTCGACCGACTGGACTAGCGGGAGCCTTCAAATACGAGCAGTACTTC.